The rows below give T cell receptor beta chains drawn from one sample of a study of CD8 T cells in Susac syndrome. TCRdb re-called the immunoSEQ multiplex PCR reads through MiXCR, storing one row per CDR3 protein. This table holds over 150,000 distinct CDR3 sequences, roughly 92% found once. The sample was CD4+ T cells from PBMCs. The receptors were gathered from a human donor with multiple sclerosis. CDR3s include the opening cysteine and the closing phenylalanine or tryptophan. The D gene is left open where the match is weak. Clone sizes are given selectively: once, few, many, or a class where the clone is expanded.

abundance,j_gene,d_gene,v_gene,CDR3aa,CDR3nt
-,TRBJ2-2,-,TRBV9,CASSVRGRGRNTGELFF,TGTGCCAGCAGCGTCCGGGGGAGGGGGCGAAACACCGGGGAGCTGTTTTTT
-,TRBJ1-1,-,TRBV24-1,CATSDSRGNTEAFF,TGTGCCACCAGTGATTCCAGGGGGAACACTGAAGCTTTCTTT
few,TRBJ1-5,-,TRBV7-9,CASSLGEQPQHF,TGTGCCAGCAGCTTAGGAGAGCAGCCCCAGCATTTT
-,TRBJ2-3,-,TRBV25-1,CASRSSAGIDTQYF,TGTGCCAGCAGATCCTCGGCGGGGATAGATACGCAGTATTTT
few,TRBJ2-7,TRBD1,TRBV5-1,CASGDSYEQYF,TGCGCCAGCGGGGACAGTTACGAGCAGTACTTC
-,TRBJ2-5,-,TRBV5-4,CASSFTPEETQYF,TGTGCCAGCAGCTTTACTCCAGAAGAGACCCAGTACTTC
-,TRBJ1-2,TRBD1,TRBV3-1,CASSQDFGTATSYGYTF,TGTGCCAGCAGCCAAGATTTCGGGACAGCGACCAGCTATGGCTACACCTTC
-,TRBJ2-3,TRBD2,TRBV9,CASSERLAGYTDTQYF,TGTGCCAGCAGCGAGCGACTAGCGGGGTACACAGATACGCAGTATTTT
-,TRBJ1-1,-,TRBV28,CASRPRVDSGEAFF,TGTGCCAGCAGGCCCCGTGTTGACTCGGGTGAAGCTTTCTTT
-,TRBJ2-7,-,TRBV5-6,CASSSEGEQYF,TGTGCCAGCAGCTCCGAGGGGGAGCAGTACTTC
-,TRBJ2-3,TRBD2,TRBV10-3,CAIDSSGGFTDTQYF,TGTGCCATCGATTCTAGCGGGGGGTTCACAGATACGCAGTATTTT
-,TRBJ2-3,TRBD2,TRBV18,CASSPTVSGITDTQYF,TGTGCCAGCTCACCTACCGTTAGCGGGATCACAGATACGCAGTATTTT
-,TRBJ1-3,-,TRBV4-1,CASSQLWGITGNTIYF,TGCGCCAGCAGCCAACTTTGGGGGATCACTGGAAACACCATATATTTT
-,TRBJ1-3,-,TRBV29-1,CSVRTDSSGNTIYF,TGCAGCGTACGGACAGACAGCTCTGGAAACACCATATATTTT
-,TRBJ2-2,TRBD1,TRBV5-4,CASSLVNRGTGELFF,TGTGCCAGCAGCTTGGTAAACAGGGGGACCGGGGAGCTGTTTTTT
-,TRBJ1-1,-,TRBV29-1,CSVEVGVHTEAFF,TGCAGCGTGGAGGTAGGGGTGCACACTGAAGCTTTCTTT
-,TRBJ1-6,TRBD1,TRBV3-1,CASRATGIRSPLHF,TGTGCCAGCAGAGCGACAGGGATAAGGTCACCCCTCCACTTT
once,TRBJ1-1,-,TRBV7-9,CASSSDVRTEAFF,TGTGCCAGCAGCTCCGATGTGAGGACTGAAGCTTTCTTT
-,TRBJ1-5,-,TRBV29-1,CSASKGARQPQHF,TGCAGCGCCTCCAAAGGGGCCCGGCAGCCCCAGCATTTT
-,TRBJ2-2,TRBD1,TRBV3-1,CASSLQGDGELFF,TGTGCCAGCAGCCTACAGGGGGATGGGGAGCTGTTTTTT
-,TRBJ2-2,TRBD2,TRBV27,CATRLAGTGELFF,TGTGCCACTCGACTAGCAGGAACCGGGGAGCTGTTTTTT
-,TRBJ1-1,-,TRBV6-5,CASKDGRGNTEAFF,TGTGCCAGCAAGGATGGGCGCGGGAACACTGAAGCTTTCTTT
-,TRBJ2-3,TRBD2,TRBV7-3,CASSLTSGGAWRDTQYF,TGTGCCAGCAGCTTGACTAGCGGGGGGGCCTGGAGAGATACGCAGTATTTT
-,TRBJ2-3,-,TRBV3-1,CASSHGSGGVDTQYF,TGTGCCAGCAGCCATGGGTCCGGGGGTGTAGATACGCAGTATTTT
-,TRBJ2-3,-,TRBV9,CASSVVSGSTDTQYF,TGTGCCAGCAGCGTAGTCTCTGGATCCACAGATACGCAGTATTTT
-,TRBJ1-2,-,TRBV12-3/TRBV12-4,CASSSGFNGYTF,TGTGCCAGCAGTTCAGGGTTCAATGGCTACACCTTC
-,TRBJ1-3,-,TRBV12-3/TRBV12-4,CASRGADSGNTIYF,TGTGCCAGCAGGGGGGCGGACTCTGGAAACACCATATATTTT
-,TRBJ2-4,-,TRBV5-4,CASSLGSDKAKNIQYF,TGTGCCAGCAGCTTGGGTTCGGACAAAGCCAAAAACATTCAGTACTTC
-,TRBJ2-1,-,TRBV30,CAWTPAGGNEQFF,TGTGCCTGGACCCCCGCCGGCGGGAATGAGCAGTTCTTC
-,TRBJ1-1,-,TRBV12-3/TRBV12-4,CASTLQGSTEAFF,TGTGCCAGCACCCTACAGGGCTCCACTGAAGCTTTCTTT
-,TRBJ2-1,-,TRBV4-2,CASSPDLWGEQFF,TGTGCCAGCAGTCCCGATTTGTGGGGTGAGCAGTTCTTC
-,TRBJ2-1,-,TRBV14,CASSPVAESRFF,TGTGCCAGCAGCCCTGTTGCTGAGTCGCGGTTCTTC
few,TRBJ1-1,-,TRBV18,CASSPGGAGTEAFF,TGTGCCAGCTCACCAGGGGGTGCCGGCACTGAAGCTTTCTTT
-,TRBJ2-4,-,TRBV11-2,CASSLDRWDPGIQYF,TGTGCCAGCAGCTTAGATCGATGGGACCCTGGCATTCAGTACTTC
-,TRBJ2-7,-,TRBV6-5,CASSWEAEQYF,TGTGCCAGCAGTTGGGAAGCCGAGCAGTACTTC
-,TRBJ1-1,TRBD1,TRBV24-1,CATSDSRQGWTEAFF,TGTGCCACCAGTGATTCCCGACAGGGTTGGACTGAAGCTTTCTTT
-,TRBJ2-3,TRBD2,TRBV28,CASTLAERTDTQYF,TGTGCCAGCACTCTAGCGGAACGCACAGATACGCAGTATTTT
-,TRBJ2-3,-,TRBV20-1,CSAHPGARTDTQYF,TGCAGTGCCCACCCTGGGGCACGCACAGATACGCAGTATTTT
-,TRBJ1-2,-,TRBV28,CASSYRYGYTF,TGTGCCAGCAGTTACCGTTATGGCTACACCTTC
few,TRBJ1-1,-,TRBV12-3/TRBV12-4,CASRYRNTEAFF,TGTGCCAGCAGATACAGGAACACTGAAGCTTTCTTT
-,TRBJ2-2,-,TRBV19,CASSNGGLAGELFF,TGTGCCAGTAGTAACGGTGGACTGGCCGGGGAGCTGTTTTTT
-,TRBJ2-7,-,TRBV10-3,CAISERSAAGHEQYF,TGTGCCATCAGTGAGCGGTCCGCGGCAGGGCACGAGCAGTACTTC
-,TRBJ2-7,TRBD1,TRBV10-3,CATRQGSLGEQYF,TGTGCCACCCGACAGGGGAGTTTGGGGGAGCAGTACTTC
-,TRBJ1-2,-,TRBV2,CASSEGRGPYGYTF,TGTGCCAGCAGTGAGGGCAGGGGTCCCTATGGCTACACCTTC
-,TRBJ1-4,-,TRBV9,CASSVGGRGSEKLFF,TGTGCCAGCAGCGTAGGCGGCAGGGGTTCCGAAAAACTGTTTTTT
-,TRBJ1-1,TRBD1,TRBV27,CASSNQGVGAFF,TGTGCCAGCAGTAACCAGGGGGTGGGTGCTTTCTTT
-,TRBJ2-1,-,TRBV11-1,CASSLAGKDEQFF,TGTGCCAGCAGCTTAGCGGGCAAGGACGAGCAGTTCTTC
-,TRBJ1-2,TRBD1,TRBV5-1,CASSMQGADGYTF,TGCGCCAGCAGCATGCAGGGGGCCGATGGCTACACCTTC
-,TRBJ2-7,-,TRBV5-1,CASSFGRSYEQYF,TGTGCCAGCAGTTTCGGCAGGAGCTACGAGCAGTACTTC
-,TRBJ1-2,TRBD1,TRBV5-1,CASSQNGQGASGYTF,TGCGCCAGCAGCCAAAATGGACAGGGGGCGTCGGGCTACACCTTC
-,TRBJ2-5,TRBD2,TRBV5-4,CASSGKAGGPLTQETQYF,TGTGCCAGCAGTGGGAAGGCGGGGGGCCCTCTAACCCAAGAGACCCAGTACTTC
-,TRBJ2-1,TRBD2,TRBV24-1,CATSEGTSDFNEQFF,TGTGCCACCAGCGAGGGGACTAGCGACTTCAATGAGCAGTTCTTC
-,TRBJ1-5,-,TRBV12-3/TRBV12-4,CASVSSLGDQPQHF,TGTGCCAGCGTGTCCTCTCTGGGGGATCAGCCCCAGCATTTT
once,TRBJ2-2,-,TRBV2,CATASLSAGELFF,TGTGCCACAGCAAGCCTCTCCGCCGGGGAGCTGTTTTTT